The clone carrying this TCR beta chain was seen a few times. These data are taken from a study of blood T cell repertoires in COVID-19. Study information: Italy, Spain and the United States were the sources of the convalescent and acute COVID-19 samples.

With 2 bases clipped from V and 0 bases from J, the junction kept 11 bases outside the gene matches. There are 18 residues in the CDR3. Germline lookup yields CDR1 SGHDT and CDR2 YYEEEE. Original processing methods: Reference gene primer amplification in the assay estimated nucleated cell counts. Repertoires were generated with immunoSEQ multiplex PCR, while TCRdb's copy carries only in-frame clones and drops some. V, J and clone size reflect that table, while D and trimming were determined from the DNA. The data hold more than 200,000 clones, with approximately 80% observed a single time. This TCR derives from a man aged 25 to 45 with acute COVID-19. The J gene is TRBJ2-7, the V gene TRBV5-6; 10 nucleotides agree with TRBD2. The sample consisted of PBMCs or T cells enriched from blood (not recorded which). CDR3 in DNA: TGTGCCAGCAGCTTCTTGTTAGCGGGGGGATTTAGCTCCTACGAGCAGTACTTC. Amino acids: CASSFLLAGGFSSYEQYF.